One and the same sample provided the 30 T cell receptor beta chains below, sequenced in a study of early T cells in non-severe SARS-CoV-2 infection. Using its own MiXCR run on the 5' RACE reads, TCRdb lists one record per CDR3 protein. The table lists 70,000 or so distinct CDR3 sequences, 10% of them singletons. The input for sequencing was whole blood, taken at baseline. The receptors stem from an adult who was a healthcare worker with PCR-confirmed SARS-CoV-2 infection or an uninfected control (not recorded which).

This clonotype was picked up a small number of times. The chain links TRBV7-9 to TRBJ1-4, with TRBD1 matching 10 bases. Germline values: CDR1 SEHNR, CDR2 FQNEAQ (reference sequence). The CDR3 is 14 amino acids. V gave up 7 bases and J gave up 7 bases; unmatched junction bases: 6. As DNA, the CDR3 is TGTGCCAGCAAAATCGGGACAGGGGTTGAAAAACTGTTTTTT. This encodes CASKIGTGVEKLFF.

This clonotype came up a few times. Written as DNA, the CDR3 is TGTGCCAGCAGTTTAGGTCCAGGGAAGAACACCGGGGAGCTGTTTTTT. This sequence encodes CASSLGPGKNTGELFF. The V gene is TRBV28, the J gene TRBJ2-2, with D perhaps TRBD1 (5 bases). There are 16 residues in the CDR3. The germline V and J ends were trimmed by 2 bases and 1 base, with 11 bases remaining between them. Per the germline V gene, CDR1 is MDHEN and CDR2 is SYDVKM.

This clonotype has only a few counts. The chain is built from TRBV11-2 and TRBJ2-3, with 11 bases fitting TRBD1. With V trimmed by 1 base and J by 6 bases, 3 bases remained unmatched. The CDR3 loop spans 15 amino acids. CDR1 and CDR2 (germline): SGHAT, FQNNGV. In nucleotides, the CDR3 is TGTGCCAGCAGCTTAGCGTGGACAGGGGGCGATACGCAGTATTTT. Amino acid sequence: CASSLAWTGGDTQYF.

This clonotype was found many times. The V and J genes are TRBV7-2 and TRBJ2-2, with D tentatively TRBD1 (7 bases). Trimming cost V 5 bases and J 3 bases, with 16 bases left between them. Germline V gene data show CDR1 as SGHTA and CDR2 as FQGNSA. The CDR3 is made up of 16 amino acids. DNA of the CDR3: TGTGCCAGCAGCCTAATCCCAGGGGGGTACACCGGGGAGCTGTTTTTT. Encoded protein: CASSLIPGGYTGELFF.

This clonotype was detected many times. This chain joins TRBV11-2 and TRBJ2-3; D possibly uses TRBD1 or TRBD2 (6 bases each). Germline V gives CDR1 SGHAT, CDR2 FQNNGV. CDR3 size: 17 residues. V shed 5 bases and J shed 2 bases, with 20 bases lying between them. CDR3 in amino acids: CASSRNRGPGDTDTQYF. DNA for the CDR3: TGTGCCAGCAGCAGAAACCGGGGGCCGGGAGACACAGATACGCAGTATTTT.

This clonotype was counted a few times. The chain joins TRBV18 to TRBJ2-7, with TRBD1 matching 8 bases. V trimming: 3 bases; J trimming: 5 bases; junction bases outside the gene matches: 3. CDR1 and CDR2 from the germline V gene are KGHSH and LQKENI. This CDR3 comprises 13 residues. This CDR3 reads CASSPGQENEQYF. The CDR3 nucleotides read TGTGCCAGCTCACCGGGACAGGAGAACGAGCAGTACTTC.

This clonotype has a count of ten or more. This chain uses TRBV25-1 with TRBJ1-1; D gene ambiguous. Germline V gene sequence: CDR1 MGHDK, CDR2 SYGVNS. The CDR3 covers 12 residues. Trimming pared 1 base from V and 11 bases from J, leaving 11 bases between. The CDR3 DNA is TGTGCCAGCAGTGAATGGAGTTTAGGCGCTTTCTTT. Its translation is CASSEWSLGAFF.

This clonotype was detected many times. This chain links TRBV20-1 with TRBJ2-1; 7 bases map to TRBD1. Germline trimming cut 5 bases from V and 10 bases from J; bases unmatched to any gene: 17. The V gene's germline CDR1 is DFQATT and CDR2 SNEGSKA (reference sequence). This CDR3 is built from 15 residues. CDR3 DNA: TGCAGTGCTCAGACCCAGACAGGGCCGAGGCCAGAGCAGTTCTTC. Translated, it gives CSAQTQTGPRPEQFF.

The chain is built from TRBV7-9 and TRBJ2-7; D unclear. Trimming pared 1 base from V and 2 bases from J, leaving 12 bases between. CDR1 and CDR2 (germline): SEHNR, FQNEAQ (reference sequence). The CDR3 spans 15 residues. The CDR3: CASSLETEVPYEQYF. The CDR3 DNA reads TGTGCCAGCAGCTTAGAAACTGAAGTACCCTACGAGCAGTACTTC.

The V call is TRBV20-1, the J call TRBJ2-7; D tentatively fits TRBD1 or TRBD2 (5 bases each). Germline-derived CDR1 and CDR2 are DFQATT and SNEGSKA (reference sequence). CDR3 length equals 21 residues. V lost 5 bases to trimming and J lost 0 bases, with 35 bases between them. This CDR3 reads CSAESQTRAVGGGLSSYEQYF. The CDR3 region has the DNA TGCAGTGCTGAATCGCAAACCAGGGCAGTTGGCGGCGGGTTGAGCTCCTACGAGCAGTACTTC.

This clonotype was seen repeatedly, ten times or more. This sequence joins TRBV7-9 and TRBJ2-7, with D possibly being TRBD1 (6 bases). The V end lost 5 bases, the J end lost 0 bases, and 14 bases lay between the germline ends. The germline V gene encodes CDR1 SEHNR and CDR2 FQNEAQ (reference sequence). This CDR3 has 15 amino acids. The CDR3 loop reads CASSPTGLSSYEQYF. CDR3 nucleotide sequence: TGTGCCAGCAGCCCGACAGGATTGAGCTCCTACGAGCAGTACTTC.

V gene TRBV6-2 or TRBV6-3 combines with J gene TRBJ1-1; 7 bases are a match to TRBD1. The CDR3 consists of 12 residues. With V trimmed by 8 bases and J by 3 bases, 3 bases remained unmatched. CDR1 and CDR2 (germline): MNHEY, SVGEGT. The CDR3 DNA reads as TGTGCCAGCCACAGGGGACACACTGAAGCTTTCTTT. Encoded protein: CASHRGHTEAFF.

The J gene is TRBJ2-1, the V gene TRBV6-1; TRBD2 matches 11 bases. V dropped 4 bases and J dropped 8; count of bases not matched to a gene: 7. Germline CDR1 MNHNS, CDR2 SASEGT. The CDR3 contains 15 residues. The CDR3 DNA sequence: TGTGCCAGCAGTGTGATAGCGGGGGGGATAGATGAGCAGTTCTTC. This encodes CASSVIAGGIDEQFF.

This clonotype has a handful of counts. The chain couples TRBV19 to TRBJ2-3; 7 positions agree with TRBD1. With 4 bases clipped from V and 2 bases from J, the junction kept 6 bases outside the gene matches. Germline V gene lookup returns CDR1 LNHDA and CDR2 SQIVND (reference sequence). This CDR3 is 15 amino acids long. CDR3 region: CASSTQTGITDTQYF. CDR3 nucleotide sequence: TGTGCCAGTAGTACGCAGACAGGGATCACAGATACGCAGTATTTT.

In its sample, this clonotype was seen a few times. The CDR3 sequence: CASSDGVVEATEAFF. CDR3 coding DNA: TGTGCCAGCAGTGATGGGGTTGTGGAAGCCACTGAAGCTTTCTTT. The chain is built from TRBV6-1 and TRBJ1-1; no clear D gene. V dropped 3 bases and J dropped 4 bases, with 15 bases sitting between them. The CDR3 is made up of 15 amino acids. CDR1 and CDR2 from the germline V gene are MNHNS and SASEGT.

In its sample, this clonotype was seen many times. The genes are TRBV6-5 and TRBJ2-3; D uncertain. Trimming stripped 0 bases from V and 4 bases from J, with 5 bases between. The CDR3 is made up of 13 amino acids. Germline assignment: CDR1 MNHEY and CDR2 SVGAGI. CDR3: CASSYSWADTQYF. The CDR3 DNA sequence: TGTGCCAGCAGTTACTCGTGGGCAGATACGCAGTATTTT.

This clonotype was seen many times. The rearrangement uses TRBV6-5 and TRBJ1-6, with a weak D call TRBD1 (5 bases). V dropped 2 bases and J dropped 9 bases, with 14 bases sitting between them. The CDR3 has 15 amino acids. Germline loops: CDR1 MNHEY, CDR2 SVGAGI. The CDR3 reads CASSYRDGLISPLHF. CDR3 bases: TGTGCCAGCAGTTACCGGGACGGTCTTATTTCACCCCTCCACTTT.

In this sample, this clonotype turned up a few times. The CDR3 sequence is CAIRTGLGTEAFF. CDR3 coding DNA: TGTGCCATCAGGACAGGGTTGGGCACTGAAGCTTTCTTT. This chain joins TRBV10-3 and TRBJ1-1, with 7 bases that match TRBD1. The CDR3 sequence is 13 residues long. Germline CDR1 is ENHRY and CDR2 is SYGVKD. V shed 6 bases and J 4 bases; nucleotides not matched to a gene: 5.

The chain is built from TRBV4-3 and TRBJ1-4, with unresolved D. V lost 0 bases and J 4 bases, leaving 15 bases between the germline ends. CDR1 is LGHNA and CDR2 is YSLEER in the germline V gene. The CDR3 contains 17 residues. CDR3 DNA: TGCGCCAGCAGCCAAGATGCTAGATCAGTCGGTAATGAAAAACTGTTTTTT. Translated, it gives CASSQDARSVGNEKLFF.

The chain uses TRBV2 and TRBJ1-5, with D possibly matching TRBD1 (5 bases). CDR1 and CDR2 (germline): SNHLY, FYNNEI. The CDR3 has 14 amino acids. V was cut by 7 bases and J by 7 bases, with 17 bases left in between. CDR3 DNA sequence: TGTGCCAGCAACCTAACAGGATCTCGACAGCCCCAGCATTTT. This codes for CASNLTGSRQPQHF.

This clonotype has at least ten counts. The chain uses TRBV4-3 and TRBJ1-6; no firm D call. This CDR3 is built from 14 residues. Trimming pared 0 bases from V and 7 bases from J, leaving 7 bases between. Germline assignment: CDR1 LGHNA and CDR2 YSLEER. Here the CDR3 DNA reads TGCGCCAGCAGCCAAGATAGGCGGAATTCACCCCTCCACTTT. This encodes CASSQDRRNSPLHF.

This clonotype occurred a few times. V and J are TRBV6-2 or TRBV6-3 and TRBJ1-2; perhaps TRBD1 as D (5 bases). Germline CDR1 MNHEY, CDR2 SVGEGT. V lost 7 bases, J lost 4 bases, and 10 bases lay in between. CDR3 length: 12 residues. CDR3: CASKDSPYGYTF. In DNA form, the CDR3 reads TGTGCCAGCAAAGACAGTCCCTATGGCTACACCTTC.

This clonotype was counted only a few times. The CDR3 reads CASSQDISGNQPQHF. CDR3 nucleotides: TGCGCCAGCAGCCAAGATATTTCGGGGAATCAGCCCCAGCATTTT. V and J are TRBV4-1 and TRBJ1-5; no definite D call. Germline values: CDR1 MGHRA, CDR2 YSYEKL. The CDR3 is 15 residues long. Deletions cut 0 bases from V and 4 bases from J, with 10 bases between.

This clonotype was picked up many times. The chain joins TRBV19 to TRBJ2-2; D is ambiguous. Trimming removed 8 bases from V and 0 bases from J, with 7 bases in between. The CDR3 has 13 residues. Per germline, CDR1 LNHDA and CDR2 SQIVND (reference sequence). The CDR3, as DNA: TGTGCCAGTTCTGGTTCGAACACCGGGGAGCTGTTTTTT. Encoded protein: CASSGSNTGELFF.

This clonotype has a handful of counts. CDR3 in DNA: TGTGCCAGCAGCTTCGACTTGAGCTCCTACAATGAGCAGTTCTTC. It translates to CASSFDLSSYNEQFF. The chain combines TRBV7-9 with TRBJ2-1; no clear D. The V gene lost 3 bases and the J gene lost 0 bases, with 9 bases spanning the gap. The length of the CDR3 is 15 residues. The germline V gene encodes CDR1 SEHNR and CDR2 FQNEAQ (reference sequence).

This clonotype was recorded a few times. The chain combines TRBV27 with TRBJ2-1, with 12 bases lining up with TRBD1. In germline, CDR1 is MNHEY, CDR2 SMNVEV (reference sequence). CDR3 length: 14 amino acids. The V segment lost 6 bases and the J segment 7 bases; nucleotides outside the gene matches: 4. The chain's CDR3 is CASSRDRGRNEQFF. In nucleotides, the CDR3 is TGTGCCAGCAGCCGGGACAGGGGGCGAAATGAGCAGTTCTTC.

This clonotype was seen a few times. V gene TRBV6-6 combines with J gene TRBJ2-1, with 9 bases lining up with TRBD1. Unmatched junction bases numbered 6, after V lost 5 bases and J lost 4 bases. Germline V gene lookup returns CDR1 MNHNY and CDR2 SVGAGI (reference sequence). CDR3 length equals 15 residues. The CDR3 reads CASSTAGTGYNEQFF. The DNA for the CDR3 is TGTGCCAGCAGTACGGCCGGGACAGGGTACAATGAGCAGTTCTTC.

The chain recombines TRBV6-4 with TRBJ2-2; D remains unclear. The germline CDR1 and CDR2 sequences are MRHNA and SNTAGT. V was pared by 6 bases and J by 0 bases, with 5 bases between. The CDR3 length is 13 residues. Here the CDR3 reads CASSKTNTGELFF. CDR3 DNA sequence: TGTGCCAGCAGCAAGACGAACACCGGGGAGCTGTTTTTT.

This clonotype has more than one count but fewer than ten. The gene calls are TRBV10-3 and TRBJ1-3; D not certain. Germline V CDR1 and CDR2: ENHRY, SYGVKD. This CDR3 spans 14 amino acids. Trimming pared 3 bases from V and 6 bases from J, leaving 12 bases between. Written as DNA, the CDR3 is TGTGCCATCAGTGACAACCTAATGGAAAACACCATATATTTT. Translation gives CAISDNLMENTIYF.

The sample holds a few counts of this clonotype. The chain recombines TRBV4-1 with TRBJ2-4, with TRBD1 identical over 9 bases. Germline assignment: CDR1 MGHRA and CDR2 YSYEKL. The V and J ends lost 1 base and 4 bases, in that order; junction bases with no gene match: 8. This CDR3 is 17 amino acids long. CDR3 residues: CASSQVGRDRAKNIQYF. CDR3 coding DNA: TGCGCCAGCAGCCAAGTAGGGCGGGACAGGGCTAAAAACATTCAGTACTTC.